The clone carrying this T cell receptor beta chain was counted between two and nine times. What it recognizes is unknown. Per the germline V gene, CDR1 is SGHNT and CDR2 is YENEEA. Trimming stripped 3 bases from V and 7 bases from J, with 10 bases between. The CDR3 sequence is 13 residues long. This record comes from a study of T cell repertoires in cytomegalovirus infection. Background on the study: Both CMV infection and a matching HLA type were indicated by public TCR beta signatures. The study's findings and limits: HLA-C-restricted CMV clonotypes gave the most frequent clonotype in two of eight donors. Carriers of CMV plus the relevant HLA were identified by cumulative public TCR beta family frequency.

One entry per CDR3 protein results from TCRdb running MiXCR on the reads. The sample lists 150,000 to 200,000 distinct CDR3 sequences, approximately 18% occurring once. The origin of this receptor is a human donor in good health (CMV status not recorded). Some clones in this sample may be carry-over from other donors' samples. Sample: CD8+ T cells from PBMCs. The gene calls are TRBV11-3 and TRBJ2-1, with unresolved D. As DNA, the CDR3 is TGTGCCAGCAGCTTGTCGACCCTAAATGAGCAGTTCTTC. Its translation: CASSLSTLNEQFF.